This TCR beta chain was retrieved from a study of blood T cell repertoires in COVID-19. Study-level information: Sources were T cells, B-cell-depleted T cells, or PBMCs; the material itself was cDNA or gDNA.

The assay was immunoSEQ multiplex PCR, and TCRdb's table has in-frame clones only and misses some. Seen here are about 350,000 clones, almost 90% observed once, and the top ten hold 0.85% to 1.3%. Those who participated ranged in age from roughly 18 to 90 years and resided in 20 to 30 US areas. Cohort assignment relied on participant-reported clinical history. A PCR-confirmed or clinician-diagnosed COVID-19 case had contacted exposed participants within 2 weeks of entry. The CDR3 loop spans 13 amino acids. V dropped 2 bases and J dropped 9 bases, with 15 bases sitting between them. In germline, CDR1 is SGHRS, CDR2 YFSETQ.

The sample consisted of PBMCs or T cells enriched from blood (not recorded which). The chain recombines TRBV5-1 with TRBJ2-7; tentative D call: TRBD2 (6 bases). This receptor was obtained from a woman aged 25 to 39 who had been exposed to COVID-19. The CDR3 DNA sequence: TGCGCCAGCAGCTTCGTAGCGGAGGAGGGGCAGTACTTC. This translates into CASSFVAEEGQYF.